Each of the 27 T cell receptor beta chains below was sequenced from the same sample in a study of regulatory T cells in long-lasting Graves disease. This sample's time point: newly diagnosed GD, antithyroid drugs for less than 3 months. Extracted RNA from PBMCs served as the source of the TCR library. Through Arm-PCR of CDR3 regions and iRepertoire HTBI primers, TCR beta libraries were built. TCRdb re-derived calls from the multiplex PCR reads in MiXCR, one entry per CDR3 protein. Counted here are hundreds of thousands of distinct CDR3 sequences, roughly 18% occurring once; the ten biggest clones make up less than 45%. The sample here was peripheral blood mononuclear cells (PBMCs), taken at new diagnosis, from a patient treated with antithyroid drugs. These receptors originate from a female donor with Graves disease.

This clonotype has ten or more counts. The genes are TRBV9 and TRBJ2-7; 8 bases map to TRBD2. V was clipped by 3 bases and J by 0 bases; unmatched bases: 2. The CDR3 runs to 14 residues. Germline CDR1 SGDLS, CDR2 YYNGEE. The DNA for the CDR3 is TGTGCCAGCAGCGCTAGCGGGTTCTCCTACGAGCAGTACTTC. Translated: CASSASGFSYEQYF.

This clonotype has at least ten counts. This rearrangement joins TRBV7-8 to TRBJ1-1; D might be TRBD1 (6 bases). V gave up 3 bases and J gave up 0 bases, with 14 bases separating them. From germline, CDR1 is SGHVS and CDR2 FQNEAQ. CDR3 size: 16 residues. CDR3 sequence (DNA): TGTGCCAGCAGCTTTGGGAGGACAGCCATGAACACTGAAGCTTTCTTT. It codes for CASSFGRTAMNTEAFF.

The J gene is TRBJ2-6, the V gene TRBV15; TRBD1 is a possible D gene (5 bases). V shed 4 bases and J shed 2 bases, with 6 bases lying between them. Germline V gene lookup returns CDR1 LNHNV and CDR2 YYDKDF (reference sequence). CDR3 length: 14 amino acids. Here the CDR3 reads CATSIRAGANVLTF. In DNA form, the CDR3 reads TGTGCCACCAGCATCAGGGCTGGGGCCAACGTCCTGACTTTC.

This clonotype turned up a few times. The chain is built from TRBV28 and TRBJ2-7; no definite D call. Per germline, CDR1 MDHEN and CDR2 SYDVKM. This CDR3 region has 13 residues. Trimming took 7 bases from V and 1 from J, leaving 11 bases between them. The CDR3: CASISGSSYEQYF. Here the CDR3 DNA reads TGTGCCAGCATTTCCGGGTCTTCCTACGAGCAGTACTTC.

This clonotype was recorded many times. The chain links TRBV29-1 to TRBJ1-3; 7 bases are a match to TRBD1. The V and J ends lost 5 bases and 7 bases, in that order; junction bases with no gene match: 11. The CDR3 spans 14 residues. Germline V gene lookup returns CDR1 SQVTM and CDR2 ANQGSEA. CDR3 bases: TGCAGCGTTATCGAGAAACAGGGGAGGAACACCATATATTTT. It is translated as CSVIEKQGRNTIYF.

Ten or more counts support this clonotype. The chain uses TRBV12-3 or TRBV12-4 and TRBJ2-7, with no clear D. This CDR3 region has 14 residues. The V and J ends lost 5 bases and 6 bases respectively, with 17 bases between them. CDR3 loop: CASSPSTVTGEQYF. The CDR3, as DNA: TGTGCCAGCAGTCCTTCGACTGTAACGGGCGAGCAGTACTTC.

This clonotype has at least ten counts. The chain links TRBV28 to TRBJ2-7; possible D gene TRBD2, 6 bases. CDR1 and CDR2 from the germline V gene are MDHEN and SYDVKM. Trimming stripped 3 bases from V and 2 bases from J, with 17 bases between. This CDR3 spans 16 amino acids. CDR3 coding DNA: TGTGCCAGCAGTTTTGACGGGCGGGGCCGTACCTACGAGCAGTACTTC. It is translated as CASSFDGRGRTYEQYF.

This clonotype showed up just once. The chain couples TRBV11-2 to TRBJ2-3; 11 bases agree with TRBD2. CDR1 and CDR2 from the germline V gene are SGHAT and FQNNGV. The CDR3 spans 14 residues. The junction had 5 bases not matched to a gene; V was cut back by 5 bases and J by 7 bases. The chain's CDR3 is CASSLAGGVHTQYF. CDR3 sequence (DNA): TGTGCCAGCAGCCTAGCGGGAGGTGTGCATACGCAGTATTTT.

The sample holds a few counts of this clonotype. V is TRBV6-5 and J is TRBJ2-7; 7 bases agree with TRBD1. CDR3 length: 16 residues. Losses at the gene ends were 0 bases for V and 3 bases for J; bases not matched to a gene: 8. CDR1 is MNHEY and CDR2 is SVGAGI in the germline V gene. DNA of the CDR3: TGTGCCAGCAGTTACTCCCTCGGGACAGCTGACTACGAGCAGTACTTC. It codes for CASSYSLGTADYEQYF.

Details on this clonotype: A read error is the likely source, as a far larger clone sits one nucleotide away. This likely comes from a read error, as the CDR3 has no conserved phenylalanine or tryptophan at its end. V is TRBV11-2 and J is TRBJ1-1; D ambiguous. V lost 6 bases, J lost 0 bases, and 14 bases lay in between. CDR3 length: 15 amino acids. The germline CDR1 and CDR2 sequences are SGHAT and FQNNGV. The CDR3 DNA reads TGTGCCAGCAGATTTGGGATGGGATTGAACACTGAAGCTTTCTCT. Protein: CASRFGMGLNTEAFS.

As concerns this clonotype: This may stem from a read error, because a much larger clone lies one nucleotide away. The chain uses TRBV19 and TRBJ2-5; 8 bases fit TRBD2. The end of the DNA aligns better with TRBJ2-1, so the J call may be wrong. Germline values: CDR1 LNHDA, CDR2 SQIVND (reference sequence). This CDR3 spans 14 amino acids. The DNA for the CDR3 is TGTGCCAGTAGTAACGGGACTAGGAACAATGAGCAGTTCTTC. This encodes CASSNGTRNNEQFF.

The CDR3 sequence is CASSERQGAESPLHF. In DNA, the CDR3 is TGTGCCAGCAGTGAAAGGCAGGGGGCAGAATCACCCCTCCACTTT. The rearrangement uses TRBV2 and TRBJ1-6, with 8 bases matching TRBD1. V trimming: 2 bases; J trimming: 10 bases; junction bases outside the gene matches: 7. The CDR3 totals 15 residues. Germline values: CDR1 SNHLY, CDR2 FYNNEI.

This clonotype was counted many times. V usage is TRBV4-2 and J usage is TRBJ2-3; no reliable D call. Germline CDR1 LGHNA, CDR2 YNFKEQ. The CDR3 sequence is 12 residues long. Trimming took 2 bases from V and 6 from J, leaving 6 bases between them. The CDR3 loop is CASSQFADTQYF. CDR3 nucleotide sequence: TGTGCCAGCAGCCAATTTGCGGATACGCAGTATTTT.

This clonotype was observed a few times. The rearrangement uses TRBV18 and TRBJ1-2, with D possibly being TRBD1 (5 bases). V was clipped by 2 bases and J by 2 bases, with 15 bases between them. The germline CDR1 and CDR2 sequences are KGHSH and LQKENI. The CDR3 has 16 residues. The CDR3, as DNA: TGTGCCAGCTCACCAGAAGTGGGGCCGCAGAACTATGGCTACACCTTC. As protein: CASSPEVGPQNYGYTF.

This clonotype turned up a few times. The chain combines TRBV13 with TRBJ2-5; 10 positions match TRBD2. Germline CDR1 reads PRHDT; CDR2 reads FYEKMQ (reference sequence). This CDR3 is built from 16 residues. V trimming: 5 bases; J trimming: 4 bases; junction bases outside the gene matches: 10. This chain's CDR3 is CASSPRLAGTSETQYF. The CDR3 DNA is TGTGCCAGCAGCCCCCGACTAGCGGGTACGTCAGAGACCCAGTACTTC.

This clonotype has more than one count but fewer than ten. A much larger clonotype is one base distant, so this may be a read error. The chain uses TRBV2 and TRBJ2-2, with TRBD1 as a possible D gene (5 bases). Between the trimmed V and J ends, which lost 6 bases and 4 bases, there was a span of 18 bases. This CDR3 contains 16 residues. The germline CDR1 and CDR2 sequences are SNHLY and FYNNEI. The DNA of the CDR3 is TGTGCCAGCAGCGGACGAAGGGGCCCGGGCACCGGGGAGCTGTTTTTT. Its translation: CASSGRRGPGTGELFF.

This clonotype was seen ten or more times. This chain joins TRBV3-1 and TRBJ2-7, with TRBD2 identical over 9 bases. The CDR3 length is 13 residues. Germline V gene data show CDR1 as LGHDT and CDR2 as YNNKEL (reference sequence). The junction had 1 base not matched to a gene; V was cut back by 4 bases and J by 3 bases. The CDR3 region has the DNA TGTGCCAGCAGCCGGCGGGAGGGCTACGAGCAGTACTTC. Its translation is CASSRREGYEQYF.

This clonotype came up many times. CDR3 amino acids: CASRIGLAGGRSYEQYF. CDR3 nucleotide sequence: TGTGCCAGCCGAATTGGACTAGCGGGAGGGAGGTCCTACGAGCAGTACTTC. J is TRBJ2-7 and V is TRBV28, with 15 bases that match TRBD2. The J segment lost 1 base and the V segment lost 8 bases, leaving 9 bases of the junction unmatched. The germline gives CDR1 MDHEN, CDR2 SYDVKM. This CDR3 is built from 17 residues.

This clonotype was counted at least ten times. The CDR3 reads CASSYPLGGVNQPQHF. The DNA of the CDR3 is TGTGCCAGCAGTTACCCCCTGGGAGGGGTTAATCAGCCCCAGCATTTT. J is TRBJ1-5 and V is TRBV6-5, with D possibly TRBD1 on 5 matching bases. The CDR3 is 16 residues long. V was trimmed by 2 bases and J by 4 bases, leaving 15 bases between them. CDR1 is MNHEY and CDR2 is SVGAGI in the germline V gene.

In its sample, this clonotype was seen many times. The chain couples TRBV12-3 or TRBV12-4 to TRBJ2-1, with D possibly being TRBD2 (6 bases). Trimming took 3 bases from V and 7 from J, leaving 16 bases between them. The CDR3 consists of 15 residues. As DNA, the CDR3 is TGTGCCAGCAGTTTTATGAGGGAGGACGAAAATGAGCAGTTCTTC. It yields the protein CASSFMREDENEQFF.

In this sample, this clonotype turned up many times. V gene TRBV28 combines with J gene TRBJ1-2; the D is unclear. Trimming cost V 8 bases and J 4 bases, with 8 bases left between them. Germline loops: CDR1 MDHEN, CDR2 SYDVKM. The CDR3 has 11 amino acids. CDR3 DNA sequence: TGTGCCAGCTCGGGGATCTATGGCTACACCTTC. Its translation: CASSGIYGYTF.

As to this clonotype: Given a much more abundant clone one base away, this may be a read error. This rearrangement joins TRBV9 to TRBJ2-3; D is ambiguous. CDR3 length: 14 residues. Germline loops: CDR1 SGDLS, CDR2 YYNGEE. This chain's CDR3 is CAGSVAAQADTQYF. The CDR3 region has the DNA TGTGCCGGCAGCGTAGCAGCCCAGGCAGATACGCAGTATTTT. Together with reference TRBV9 and TRBJ2-3, the CDR3 gives the full variable domain: DSGVTQTPKHLITATGQRVTLRCSPRSGDLSVYWYQQSLDQGLQFLIQYYNGEERAKGNILERFSAQQFPDLHSELNLSSLELGDSALYFCAGSVAAQADTQYFGPGTRLTVL.

The chain combines TRBV9 with TRBJ2-3; 10 bases are shared with TRBD1. Germline lookup yields CDR1 SGDLS and CDR2 YYNGEE. With 4 bases clipped from V and 3 bases from J, the junction kept 5 bases outside the gene matches. The CDR3 totals 15 residues. In DNA, the CDR3 is TGTGCCAGCAGCACGGGGACAGGGGAGACAGATACGCAGTATTTT. Its protein is CASSTGTGETDTQYF.

This clonotype occurred many times. V usage is TRBV4-1 and J usage is TRBJ1-6, with 12 bases matching TRBD1. V shed 3 bases, J shed 10 bases, and the junction held 7 bases outside the gene matches. CDR1 MGHRA and CDR2 YSYEKL come from the germline V gene. The CDR3 extends over 16 amino acids. CDR3 sequence (DNA): TGCGCCAGCAGCCACCGGGACAGGGGGCTTAGATCACCCCTCCACTTT. Translation gives CASSHRDRGLRSPLHF.

For this clonotype: A much bigger clone sits one base away, suggesting this may be a read error. The chain is built from TRBV6-2 or TRBV6-3 and TRBJ1-1; D not resolved. The CDR3 spans 15 residues. V dropped 8 bases and J dropped 1 base, with 17 bases sitting between them. Germline CDR1 MNHEY, CDR2 SVGEGT. CDR3 loop: CASLTSGRRNTEAFF. As DNA, the CDR3 is TGTGCCAGCCTAACGTCGGGGAGGAGGAACACTGAAGCTTTCTTT.

The chain couples TRBV10-1 to TRBJ2-2; D uncertain. Trimming pared 3 bases from V and 2 bases from J, leaving 4 bases between. This CDR3 spans 13 amino acids. CDR1 is WNHNN, CDR2 SYGVQD, per germline (reference sequence). The CDR3: CASSDPNTGELFF. The CDR3 DNA follows: TGCGCCAGCAGTGACCCAAACACCGGGGAGCTGTTTTTT.

This clonotype has ten or more counts. V is TRBV12-5 and J is TRBJ1-4; TRBD1 aligns across 9 bases. The CDR3 length is 15 residues. Germline loops: CDR1 LGHNT, CDR2 FRNRAP. The J segment lost 6 bases and the V segment lost 4 bases, leaving 6 bases of the junction unmatched. For the CDR3, the DNA is TGTGCTAGTGGTTCGCCGGGACAGGGAGATGAAAAACTGTTTTTT. The encoded protein is CASGSPGQGDEKLFF.